This TCR beta chain was profiled in a study of cytomegalovirus exposure and HLA in healthy donors. Notes on the study in general: Upon later analysis, TCR association rates were observed to vary by HLA locus, being highest for DRB1 and lowest for HLA-C.

The CDR3 is 15 amino acids. Germline CDR1 and CDR2: SGHRS and YFSETQ. Trimming stripped 1 base from V and 0 bases from J, with 10 bases between. Primers for the PCR totalled 60 Vbeta and 13 Jbeta. Method: immunoSEQ multiplex PCR; TCRdb's copy keeps in-frame clones and lacks some. This table has approximately 140,000 clones, just over 70% appearing once. Turning to this clone: Its antigen is not identified.

This receptor was identified in a woman aged 55-75 years in good health and CMV-seropositive. This chain connects TRBV5-1 to TRBJ1-1; tentatively, D is TRBD1 (5 bases). The specimen was PBMCs. DNA for the CDR3: TGCGCCAGCAGCTTGCAGGCGGACATGAACACTGAAGCTTTCTTT. It specifies CASSLQADMNTEAFF.